These 24 T cell receptor beta chains share one sample of origin, sequenced in a study of blood T cells in healthy people across ages. PCR was performed a second time for 7 to 11 cycles using a sample-barcoded 5' primer and a J-beta primer mix. Each CDR3 protein gets one entry after TCRdb re-called the 5' RACE reads with MiXCR. Of about 1,500,000 distinct CDR3 sequences in the sample, 42% are singletons; the top ten hold less than 8%. Sequenced: blood. These receptors came from a woman aged 18-29 years in good health.

The V and J genes are TRBV12-3 or TRBV12-4 and TRBJ1-1; D might be TRBD1 (6 bases). V lost 6 bases and J lost 0, with 11 bases in between. There are 14 residues in the CDR3. The CDR3 DNA reads as TGTGCCAGCAGAACGGACAGAATGAACACTGAAGCTTTCTTT. This sequence encodes CASRTDRMNTEAFF.

The CDR3 DNA sequence: TGTGCCAGCAGCCAACTTATACCACCTAACTATGGCTACACCTTC. Its translation: CASSQLIPPNYGYTF. The rearrangement links TRBV4-2 to TRBJ1-2; no clear D gene. This CDR3 is built from 15 residues. Deletions cut 2 bases from V and 0 bases from J, with 10 bases between. Germline lookup yields CDR1 LGHNA and CDR2 YNFKEQ.

This chain connects TRBV20-1 to TRBJ1-1; D remains ambiguous. The CDR3 runs to 15 residues. Germline assignment: CDR1 DFQATT and CDR2 SNEGSKA (reference sequence). Trimming took off 4 bases at V and 1 base at J, with 16 bases between the two ends. This chain's CDR3 is CSAKVNPEGNTEAFF. The CDR3 nucleotides read TGCAGTGCTAAAGTTAATCCGGAGGGGAACACTGAAGCTTTCTTT.

This clonotype appeared a few times. This chain links TRBV25-1 with TRBJ2-7, with 12 nucleotides matching TRBD2. The J segment lost 4 bases and the V segment lost 2 bases, leaving 3 bases of the junction unmatched. The CDR3 is made up of 15 amino acids. Germline V lookup: CDR1 MGHDK, CDR2 SYGVNS. CDR3 DNA sequence: TGTGCCAGCAGTGAACTAGCGGGAGGGTTATACGAGCAGTACTTC. Its translation: CASSELAGGLYEQYF.

There are a few counts of this clonotype. The gene calls are TRBV5-6 and TRBJ1-6; 9 bases are a match to TRBD1. The CDR3 loop spans 15 amino acids. V lost 2 bases, J lost 7 bases, and 4 bases stayed unmatched. CDR1 and CDR2 from the germline V gene are SGHDT and YYEEEE. CDR3 nucleotide sequence: TGTGCCAGCAGCTTCCGGGACAGGGAAAATTCACCCCTCCACTTT. Protein product: CASSFRDRENSPLHF.

This clonotype was recorded a few times. The V and J genes are TRBV3-1 and TRBJ1-2; 8 bases line up with TRBD1. The CDR3 extends over 13 amino acids. J was trimmed by 6 bases and V by 4 bases; bases with no gene match: 4. CDR1 is LGHDT and CDR2 is YNNKEL in the germline V gene (reference sequence). CDR3 sequence reads: CASSRPTGDGYTF. The CDR3, as DNA: TGTGCCAGCAGCCGACCGACAGGGGATGGCTACACCTTC.

The rearrangement uses TRBV4-1 and TRBJ2-3; possible D gene TRBD2, 6 bases. The germline gives CDR1 MGHRA, CDR2 YSYEKL. Trimming removed 2 bases from V and 0 bases from J, with 12 bases in between. The CDR3 has 16 residues. The CDR3 is CASSQNGGGSTDTQYF. The CDR3 DNA follows: TGCGCCAGCAGCCAAAATGGCGGAGGGAGCACAGATACGCAGTATTTT.

This clonotype has just a few counts. The chain employs TRBV18 and TRBJ2-3; D is ambiguous. V lost 3 bases and J lost 6, with 10 bases in between. The length of the CDR3 is 13 residues. CDR1 is KGHSH, CDR2 LQKENI, per germline. The CDR3, as DNA: TGTGCCAGCTCACCCCTTTCCCCGGATACGCAGTATTTT. Residues: CASSPLSPDTQYF.

This clonotype was found a few times. This chain links TRBV11-2 with TRBJ2-7, with 7 bases lining up with TRBD1. This CDR3 spans 15 amino acids. Germline V CDR1 and CDR2: SGHAT, FQNNGV. Germline trimming cut 5 bases from V and 4 bases from J; bases unmatched to any gene: 11. The CDR3 sequence is CASSVNSGQSYEQYF. CDR3 nucleotides: TGTGCCAGCAGCGTTAACTCGGGACAGTCATACGAGCAGTACTTC.

The chain employs TRBV9 and TRBJ2-1, with D unresolved. Germline lookup yields CDR1 SGDLS and CDR2 YYNGEE. The length of the CDR3 is 14 residues. V was pared by 2 bases and J by 5 bases, with 11 bases between. The CDR3 DNA reads as TGTGCCAGCAGCGTTGGCCCGGAGAACAATGAGCAGTTCTTC. This translates into CASSVGPENNEQFF.

This clonotype was found a few times. This chain connects TRBV5-1 to TRBJ1-2, with D possibly TRBD1 on 5 matching bases. The CDR3 is 15 residues long. Looked up from germline, CDR1 is SGHRS and CDR2 is YFSETQ. V shed 3 bases and J shed 8 bases, with 20 bases lying between them. The chain's CDR3 is CASSWDLGANGGYTF. As DNA, the CDR3 is TGCGCCAGCAGCTGGGATTTAGGGGCTAATGGAGGCTACACCTTC.

This clonotype has ten or more counts. The J gene is TRBJ2-5, the V gene TRBV25-1; D may be TRBD1 (6 bases). CDR1 and CDR2 from the germline V gene are MGHDK and SYGVNS. V shed 10 bases and J shed 5 bases, with 14 bases lying between them. The CDR3 covers 12 residues. As DNA, the CDR3 is TGTGCCACCAGGGGTTCACATGAGACCCAGTACTTC. Its translation: CATRGSHETQYF.

This sequence joins TRBV30 and TRBJ2-7, with 9 bases identical to TRBD1. The germline V gene has CDR1 GTSNPN and CDR2 SVGIG (reference sequence). The CDR3 consists of 18 residues. The trim removed 1 base at V and 0 bases at J, leaving 13 bases unmatched. The chain's CDR3 is CAWSGYGTGTFASYEQYF. Written as DNA, the CDR3 is TGTGCCTGGAGTGGTTACGGGACAGGGACCTTCGCCTCCTACGAGCAGTACTTC.

This clonotype was counted only a few times. The CDR3 loop reads CASSLVRQGSNEQYF. In DNA, the CDR3 is TGTGCCAGCAGCTTAGTGCGACAGGGGAGTAACGAGCAGTACTTC. V and J are TRBV7-8 and TRBJ2-7; 8 bases fit TRBD1. This CDR3 has 15 residues. Per germline, CDR1 SGHVS and CDR2 FQNEAQ. The V and J ends lost 1 base and 5 bases, in that order; junction bases with no gene match: 7. Combining the CDR3 with reference TRBV7-8 and TRBJ2-7 gives the whole variable domain GAGVSQSPRYKVAKRGQDVALRCDPISGHVSLFWYQQALGQGPEFLTYFQNEAQLDKSGLPSDRFFAERPEGSVSTLKIQRTQQEDSAVYLCASSLVRQGSNEQYFGPGTRLTVT.

The chain joins TRBV12-3 or TRBV12-4 to TRBJ2-1; 9 bases align to TRBD2. The CDR3 covers 15 residues. V was pared by 7 bases and J by 5 bases, with 9 bases of the junction left unmatched. The CDR3 DNA sequence: TGTGCCAGCAACAGACTAGCGGTTGGCAACAATGAGCAGTTCTTC. This codes for CASNRLAVGNNEQFF.

The chain has TRBV6-5 and TRBJ2-7, with D possibly matching TRBD2 (7 bases). TRBJ2-4 matches the DNA end more closely, so the J call is doubtful. Germline CDR1 reads MNHEY; CDR2 reads SVGAGI. The CDR3 loop spans 14 amino acids. In nucleotides, the CDR3 is TGTGCCAGCAGGCGCCTAGCGGACAGTTACATTCAGTACTTC. Amino acids: CASRRLADSYIQYF.

V and J are TRBV10-3 and TRBJ2-1; 10 bases line up with TRBD2. Germline CDR1 and CDR2: ENHRY and SYGVKD. The CDR3 is 16 residues long. J gave up 2 bases and V 6 bases, and 7 bases lay outside the gene matches. Here the CDR3 reads CAISPVLAGAYNEQFF. CDR3 DNA: TGTGCCATCAGCCCGGTGCTAGCGGGAGCCTACAATGAGCAGTTCTTC.

This clonotype was observed a handful of times. The chain links TRBV7-2 to TRBJ2-7; D is unclear. Germline-derived CDR1 and CDR2 are SGHTA and FQGNSA. Trimming removed 2 bases at V and 0 bases at J, with 11 bases between. The CDR3 sequence is 15 residues long. The CDR3 spells CASSLSEETSYEQYF. CDR3 DNA: TGTGCCAGCAGCTTATCTGAGGAAACCTCCTACGAGCAGTACTTC.

This clonotype was observed once. The genes are TRBV10-3 and TRBJ2-3; 14 bases line up with TRBD2. The ends lost 6 bases at V and 5 bases at J; junction bases unmatched: 7. The germline V gene encodes CDR1 ENHRY and CDR2 SYGVKD. CDR3 length equals 16 residues. This CDR3 is CAIRPGTSGSGDTQYF. In DNA, the CDR3 is TGTGCCATCAGGCCCGGGACTAGCGGGAGTGGAGATACGCAGTATTTT.

This clonotype was detected only a few times. The CDR3 here is CASTWTSLNEQFF. DNA for the CDR3: TGTGCCAGCACTTGGACTAGTCTCAATGAGCAGTTCTTC. The rearrangement joins TRBV12-3 or TRBV12-4 to TRBJ2-1; 7 bases fit TRBD2. This CDR3 region has 13 residues. J gave up 6 bases and V 7 bases, and 6 bases lay outside the gene matches.

A single count supports this clonotype. V is TRBV28 and J is TRBJ1-1, with TRBD1 as a possible D gene (5 bases). Germline V gene data show CDR1 as MDHEN and CDR2 as SYDVKM. This CDR3 region has 16 residues. V dropped 3 bases and J dropped 4 bases, with 18 bases sitting between them. The CDR3 DNA follows: TGTGCCAGCAGTTTTTGGGTCGGCAGGGCGTTCACTGAAGCTTTCTTT. Translating gives CASSFWVGRAFTEAFF.

This chain connects TRBV7-6 to TRBJ2-1; D gene ambiguous. The CDR3 loop spans 17 amino acids. V lost 5 bases to trimming and J lost 0 bases, with 17 bases between them. Germline V gene data show CDR1 as SGHVS and CDR2 as FNYEAQ. The CDR3: CASSRNPRTSSYNEQFF. CDR3 coding DNA: TGTGCCAGCAGCCGTAACCCCCGGACGAGCTCCTACAATGAGCAGTTCTTC. Variable domain in full (rest from reference TRBV7-6 and TRBJ2-1): GAGVSQSPRYKVTKRGQDVALRCDPISGHVSLYWYRQALGQGPEFLTYFNYEAQQDKSGLPNDRFSAERPEGSISTLTIQRTEQRDSAMYRCASSRNPRTSSYNEQFFGPGTRLTVL.

The V gene is TRBV7-2, the J gene TRBJ2-3, with 7 nucleotides matching TRBD1. Germline trimming cut 5 bases from V and 6 bases from J; bases unmatched to any gene: 5. The CDR3 covers 13 residues. Per the germline V gene, CDR1 is SGHTA and CDR2 is FQGNSA. The CDR3 nucleotides are TGTGCCAGCAGCAGAGTCAGGGGGGATACGCAGTATTTT. Its protein product is CASSRVRGDTQYF.

This clonotype was detected only once. V and J are TRBV12-3 or TRBV12-4 and TRBJ1-5; perhaps TRBD1 as D (5 bases). The V and J ends lost 4 bases and 6 bases respectively, with 10 bases between them. CDR3 length: 13 amino acids. CDR3 in amino acids: CASSSQGPQPQHF. CDR3 sequence (DNA): TGTGCCAGCAGTTCCCAGGGACCTCAGCCCCAGCATTTT.